What follows are 10 T cell receptor beta chains derived from one specimen sequenced in a study of blood T cells in healthy people across ages. Together with a sample-barcoded 5' primer, a J-beta primer mix was included in a second PCR lasting about 7 to 12 cycles. In TCRdb, the 5' RACE reads were re-called with MiXCR into one record per CDR3 protein. The sample shows approximately 2,000,000 distinct CDR3 sequences, about two fifths of them seen only once. The material sequenced was blood. These receptors all come from a human donor in good health.

The V call is TRBV11-3, the J call TRBJ2-1, with 10 bases lining up with TRBD2. Germline CDR1 is SGHNT and CDR2 is YENEEA. Trimming cost V 4 bases and J 4 bases; bases outside gene matches: 4. This CDR3 region has 15 residues. The CDR3 region has the DNA TGTGCCAGCAGCTGGCTAGCGGGGGTGTACAATGAGCAGTTCTTC. Its translation is CASSWLAGVYNEQFF.

This clonotype has ten or more counts. This chain connects TRBV4-3 to TRBJ2-5; possible D gene TRBD2, 5 bases. Trimming took off 0 bases at V and 5 bases at J, with 7 bases between the two ends. The germline V gene has CDR1 LGHNA and CDR2 YSLEER. The CDR3 contains 13 residues. The CDR3 sequence is CASSQERRETQYF. The CDR3 DNA sequence: TGCGCCAGCAGCCAAGAGAGGAGGGAGACCCAGTACTTC.

The rearrangement uses TRBV29-1 and TRBJ2-5, with a tentative D call TRBD2 (5 bases). V was clipped by 4 bases and J by 0 bases, with 6 bases between them. This CDR3 contains 12 residues. CDR1 and CDR2 from the germline V gene are SQVTM and ANQGSEA. The CDR3 spells CSVGGYQETQYF. DNA of the CDR3: TGCAGCGTTGGAGGGTACCAAGAGACCCAGTACTTC. The whole variable domain, remainder taken from reference TRBV29-1 and TRBJ2-5, is SAVISQKPSRDICQRGTSLTIQCQVDSQVTMMFWYRQQPGQSLTLIATANQGSEATYESGFVIDKFPISRPNLTFSTLTVSNMSPEDSSIYLCSVGGYQETQYFGPGTRLLVL.

This clonotype was counted a few times. The rearrangement uses TRBV20-1 and TRBJ1-4; D is unresolved. With 0 bases removed from V and 6 bases from J, the gap between germline ends came to 8 bases. The CDR3 is 13 amino acids. Per the germline V gene, CDR1 is DFQATT and CDR2 is SNEGSKA (reference sequence). The CDR3 spells CSARDVFYEKLFF. In DNA form, the CDR3 reads TGCAGTGCTAGAGATGTCTTTTATGAAAAACTGTTTTTT.

CDR3 amino acids: CSAPDFGTGVVYEQYF. In DNA, the CDR3 is TGCAGTGCTCCGGACTTCGGGACAGGGGTGGTCTACGAGCAGTACTTC. The chain links TRBV20-1 to TRBJ2-7; TRBD1 agrees at 10 bases. The trim removed 5 bases at V and 3 bases at J, leaving 13 bases unmatched. CDR1 DFQATT and CDR2 SNEGSKA come from the germline V gene (reference sequence). The CDR3 extends over 16 amino acids.

This clonotype was detected only a few times. The V gene is TRBV5-1, the J gene TRBJ2-7; tentatively, D is TRBD2 (5 bases). This CDR3 has 15 amino acids. The germline V gene encodes CDR1 SGHRS and CDR2 YFSETQ. Trimming removed 6 bases from V and 7 bases from J, with 23 bases in between. The CDR3 spells CASTEGRASYNEQYF. CDR3 DNA sequence: TGCGCCAGCACCGAGGGCCGGGCTTCCTACAATGAGCAGTACTTC.

This clonotype came up many times. J is TRBJ1-5 and V is TRBV24-1; TRBD1 is a possible D gene (6 bases). V was cut by 6 bases and J by 6 bases, with 14 bases left in between. The CDR3 runs to 14 residues. Looked up from germline, CDR1 is KGHDR and CDR2 is SFDVKD. In DNA form, the CDR3 reads TGTGCCACCAGTTGGTCAGGGGCAGGTCAGCCCCAGCATTTT. Translated, it gives CATSWSGAGQPQHF.

The chain combines TRBV7-8 with TRBJ2-1; D might be TRBD1 (6 bases). CDR1 and CDR2 (germline): SGHVS, FQNEAQ. This CDR3 has 16 residues. Deletions cut 2 bases from V and 3 bases from J, with 14 bases between. As DNA, the CDR3 is TGTGCCAGCAGCTTACTGACAGGTGGCATCTACAATGAGCAGTTCTTC. This gives the protein CASSLLTGGIYNEQFF.

This clonotype was seen at least ten times. The chain couples TRBV4-2 to TRBJ1-2; unclear D gene. This CDR3 is built from 15 residues. Germline CDR1 and CDR2: LGHNA and YNFKEQ. Trimming removed 0 bases at V and 7 bases at J, with 15 bases between. The CDR3 DNA sequence: TGTGCCAGCAGCCAAGATCCGTTAAATGGGAGTGGCTACACCTTC. It codes for CASSQDPLNGSGYTF.

CDR3: CAISGLLGFYGYTF. The CDR3 bases are TGTGCCATCAGTGGGCTTCTGGGATTCTATGGCTACACCTTC. V usage is TRBV10-3 and J usage is TRBJ1-2; no clear D gene. Looked up from germline, CDR1 is ENHRY and CDR2 is SYGVKD. V was clipped by 4 bases and J by 4 bases, with 13 bases between them. There are 14 residues in the CDR3.